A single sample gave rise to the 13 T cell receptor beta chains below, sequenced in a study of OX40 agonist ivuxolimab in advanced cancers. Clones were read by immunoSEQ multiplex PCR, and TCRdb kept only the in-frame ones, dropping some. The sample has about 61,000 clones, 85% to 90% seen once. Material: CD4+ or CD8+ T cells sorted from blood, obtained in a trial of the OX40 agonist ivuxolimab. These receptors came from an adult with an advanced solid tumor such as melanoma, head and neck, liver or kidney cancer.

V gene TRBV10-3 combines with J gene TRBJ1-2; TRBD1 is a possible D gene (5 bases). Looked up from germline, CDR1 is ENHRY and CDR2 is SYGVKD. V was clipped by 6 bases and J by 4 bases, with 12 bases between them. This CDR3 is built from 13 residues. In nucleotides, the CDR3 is TGTGCCATCAGCGAAGCGGGGGGCTATGGCTACACCTTC. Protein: CAISEAGGYGYTF.

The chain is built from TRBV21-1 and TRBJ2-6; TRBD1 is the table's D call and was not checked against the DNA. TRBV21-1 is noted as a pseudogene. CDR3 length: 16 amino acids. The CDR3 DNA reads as TGTGCCAGCAACCCTACAGGGGACTCTGGGGCCAACGTCCTGACTTTC. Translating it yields CASNPTGDSGANVLTF.

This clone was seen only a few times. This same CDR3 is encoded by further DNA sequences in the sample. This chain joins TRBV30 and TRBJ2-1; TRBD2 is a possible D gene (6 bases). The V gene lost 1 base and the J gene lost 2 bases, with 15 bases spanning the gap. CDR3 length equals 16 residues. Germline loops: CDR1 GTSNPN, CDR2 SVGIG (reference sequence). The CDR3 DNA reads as TGTGCCTGGAGTGGACGACTCGGAGGGACCTACAATGAGCAGTTCTTC. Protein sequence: CAWSGRLGGTYNEQFF.

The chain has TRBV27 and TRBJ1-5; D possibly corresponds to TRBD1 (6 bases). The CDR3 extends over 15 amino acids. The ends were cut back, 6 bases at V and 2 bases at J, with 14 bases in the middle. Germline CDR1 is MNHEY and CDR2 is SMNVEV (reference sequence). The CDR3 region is CASSPPPGGNQPQHF. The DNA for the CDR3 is TGTGCCAGCAGCCCCCCCCCAGGGGGCAATCAGCCCCAGCATTTT.

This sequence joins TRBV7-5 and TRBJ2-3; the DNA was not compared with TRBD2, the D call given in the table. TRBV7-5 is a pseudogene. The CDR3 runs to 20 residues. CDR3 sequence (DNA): TGTGCCAGAAGCTTAGGTGTCTTCGGACTAGCGGGAGAGAGGACAGATACGCAGTATTTT. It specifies CARSLGVFGLAGERTDTQYF.

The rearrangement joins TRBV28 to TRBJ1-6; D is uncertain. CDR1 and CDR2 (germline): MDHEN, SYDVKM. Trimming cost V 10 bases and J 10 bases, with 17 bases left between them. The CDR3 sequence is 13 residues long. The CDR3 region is CAIQQGGVSPLHF. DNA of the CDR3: TGTGCCATCCAGCAAGGTGGCGTGTCACCCCTCCACTTT.

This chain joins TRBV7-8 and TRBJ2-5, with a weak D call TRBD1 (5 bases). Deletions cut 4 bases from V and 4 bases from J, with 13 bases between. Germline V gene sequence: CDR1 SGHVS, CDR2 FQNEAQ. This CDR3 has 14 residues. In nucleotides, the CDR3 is TGTGCCAGCAGCTCCCATAGACAGTCAGAGACCCAGTACTTC. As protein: CASSSHRQSETQYF.

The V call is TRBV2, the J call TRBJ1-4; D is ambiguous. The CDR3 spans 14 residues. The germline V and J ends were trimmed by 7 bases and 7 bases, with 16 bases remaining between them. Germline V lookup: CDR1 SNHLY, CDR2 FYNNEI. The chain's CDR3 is CASTSLGGGEKLFF. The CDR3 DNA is TGTGCCAGCACGTCTTTAGGCGGAGGTGAAAAACTGTTTTTT.

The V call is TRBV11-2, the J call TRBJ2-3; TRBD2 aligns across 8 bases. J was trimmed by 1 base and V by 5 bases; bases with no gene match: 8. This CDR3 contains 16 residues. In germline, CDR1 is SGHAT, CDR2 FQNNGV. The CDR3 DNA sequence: TGTGCCAGCAGCCGGCAAGCGGGGGTGCGCACAGATACGCAGTATTTT. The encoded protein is CASSRQAGVRTDTQYF.

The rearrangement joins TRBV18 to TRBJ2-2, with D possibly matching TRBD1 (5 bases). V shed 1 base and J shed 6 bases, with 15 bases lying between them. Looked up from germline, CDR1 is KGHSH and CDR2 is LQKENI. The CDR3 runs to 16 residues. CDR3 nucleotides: TGTGCCAGCTCACCACGCCAGGGTGCGAAGTCCGGGGAGCTGTTTTTT. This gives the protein CASSPRQGAKSGELFF.

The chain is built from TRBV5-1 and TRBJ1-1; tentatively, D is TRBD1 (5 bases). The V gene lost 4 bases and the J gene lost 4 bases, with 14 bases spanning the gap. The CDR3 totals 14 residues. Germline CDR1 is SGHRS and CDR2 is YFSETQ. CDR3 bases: TGCGCCAGCAGCCTGGGGGTGGGTTTCACTGAAGCTTTCTTT. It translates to CASSLGVGFTEAFF.

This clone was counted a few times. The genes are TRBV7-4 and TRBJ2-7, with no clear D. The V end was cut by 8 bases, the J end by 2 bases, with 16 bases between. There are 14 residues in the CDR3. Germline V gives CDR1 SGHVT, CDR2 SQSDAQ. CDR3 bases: TGTGCCAGCGTCTCCGGCGCCCTCCCCTACGAGCAGTACTTC. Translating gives CASVSGALPYEQYF.

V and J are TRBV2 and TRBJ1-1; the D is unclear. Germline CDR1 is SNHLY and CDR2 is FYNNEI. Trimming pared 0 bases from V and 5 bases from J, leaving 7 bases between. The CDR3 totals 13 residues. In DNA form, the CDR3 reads TGTGCCAGCAGTGAAGCAAGTGTAACTGAAGCTTTCTTT. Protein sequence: CASSEASVTEAFF.